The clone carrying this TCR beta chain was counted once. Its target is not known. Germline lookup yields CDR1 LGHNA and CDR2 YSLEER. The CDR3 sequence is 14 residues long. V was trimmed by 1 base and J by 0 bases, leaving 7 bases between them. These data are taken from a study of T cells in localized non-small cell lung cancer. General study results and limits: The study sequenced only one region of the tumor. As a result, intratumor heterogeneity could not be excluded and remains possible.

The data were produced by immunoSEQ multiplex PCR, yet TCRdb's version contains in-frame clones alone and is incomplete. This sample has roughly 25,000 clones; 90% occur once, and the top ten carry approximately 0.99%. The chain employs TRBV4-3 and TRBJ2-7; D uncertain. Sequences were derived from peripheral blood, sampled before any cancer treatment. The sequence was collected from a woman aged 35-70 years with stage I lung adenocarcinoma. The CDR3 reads CASSQGRSSYEQYF. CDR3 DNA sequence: TGCGCCAGCAGCCAAGGGCGATCCTCCTACGAGCAGTACTTC.